This passage covers 5 T cell receptor beta chains from one sample sequenced in a study of blood T cells in healthy people across ages. Next came a second PCR, run for about 6 to 11 cycles, which used a sample-barcoded 5' primer along with a J-beta primer mix. One entry per CDR3 protein, called by TCRdb with MiXCR from the 5' RACE reads. Of about a million distinct CDR3 sequences listed, 48% were seen once; the top ten hold roughly 13%. Sequencing was performed on blood. The receptors stem from a man aged 25-45 years in good health.

J is TRBJ1-5 and V is TRBV6-1; 8 bases map to TRBD1. Trimming at V came to 3 bases and at J to 1 base, leaving 2 bases not matched to a gene. The CDR3 runs 15 residues. Germline CDR1 MNHNS, CDR2 SASEGT. CDR3 bases: TGTGCCAGCAGTGAGCAGGGGGCGAGCAATCAGCCCCAGCATTTT. Protein product: CASSEQGASNQPQHF.

This clonotype was detected a few times. The gene calls are TRBV6-2 or TRBV6-3 and TRBJ2-1; D is perhaps TRBD1 or TRBD2 (5 bases each). The germline CDR1 and CDR2 sequences are MNHEY and SVGEGT. The CDR3 sequence is 12 residues long. V was shortened by 5 bases and J by 5 bases, with 7 bases between the two germline ends. This CDR3 reads CASSPGHNEQFF. CDR3 in DNA: TGTGCCAGCAGTCCGGGGCACAATGAGCAGTTCTTC.

The gene calls are TRBV20-1 and TRBJ1-1; D might be TRBD1 (6 bases). Per germline, CDR1 DFQATT and CDR2 SNEGSKA (reference sequence). Deletions cut 3 bases from V and 0 bases from J, with 11 bases between. The CDR3 is 14 amino acids. CDR3 DNA sequence: TGCAGTGCTAGCCCCAGGGGAATGAACACTGAAGCTTTCTTT. Its protein product is CSASPRGMNTEAFF.

V is TRBV9 and J is TRBJ1-5, with 8 bases aligning to TRBD1. Germline V gene lookup returns CDR1 SGDLS and CDR2 YYNGEE. The CDR3 totals 14 residues. V was pared by 3 bases and J by 8 bases, with 7 bases of the junction left unmatched. The CDR3 nucleotides are TGTGCCAGCAGCGGGACAGGGTCTCGGGAGCCCCAGCATTTT. Residues: CASSGTGSREPQHF.

This clonotype came up a few times. The V gene is TRBV28, the J gene TRBJ2-2; no reliable D call. The CDR3 loop spans 14 amino acids. V was cut by 3 bases and J by 1 base, with 6 bases left in between. Per germline, CDR1 MDHEN and CDR2 SYDVKM. The CDR3 DNA follows: TGTGCCAGCAGTTTCGCAGGGAACACCGGGGAGCTGTTTTTT. Its protein product is CASSFAGNTGELFF. The variable domain in full, completed from reference TRBV28 and TRBJ2-2, reads DVKVTQSSRYLVKRTGEKVFLECVQDMDHENMFWYRQDPGLGLRLIYFSYDVKMKEKGDIPEGYSVSREKKERFSLILESASTNQTSMYLCASSFAGNTGELFFGEGSRLTVL.